The source of this TCR beta chain is a study of graft-versus-host responses after intestinal transplantation. Study background: Recipients across the board were started on anti-thymocyte globulin induction, then kept on tacrolimus and steroids for roughly 3 years.

Profiled with immunoSEQ multiplex PCR; TCRdb holds only in-frame clones, not every one. The sample consists of more than 70,000 clones, roughly 90% of them appearing once. The V gene end was trimmed by 1 base and the J gene end by 4 bases; junction bases not matched to a gene: 2. This CDR3 has 15 amino acids. Germline lookup yields CDR1 SGHTA and CDR2 FQGTGA. Note on this clone: Its antigen is still unknown.

The sample here was unstimulated CD8+ T cells sorted from spleen or lymph node cells, taken before transplant. The genes are TRBV7-3 and TRBJ2-3; TRBD2 aligns across 10 bases. This clonotype was sampled from a human donor who was the organ donor for an intestinal transplant. The CDR3 protein is CASSLKAGGPDTQYF. The CDR3 DNA is TGTGCCAGCAGCTTAAAAGCGGGGGGGCCAGATACGCAGTATTTT.